This is a list of T cell receptor beta chains from one sample in a study of T cells in Graves' hyperthyroidism and ophthalmopathy. TCRdb re-called the multiplex PCR reads through MiXCR, storing one row per CDR3 protein. The top ten hold approximately 31% of the sample, which has just under 750,000 distinct CDR3 sequences, approximately 40% seen once. The sample taken for sequencing was blood. The receptors here all came from a woman aged 40 to 50 with Graves' hyperthyroidism. Each CDR3 is given with its conserved first and last residue. D genes are given only for firm matches. Clone size is stated in some rows and not others, as once, few, many or a class when expanded.

j_gene	abundance	v_gene	d_gene	CDR3nt	CDR3aa
TRBJ1-1	many	TRBV11-2	TRBD1	TGTGCCAGCAGCGTAGGGGACAGGGTTTCTGAAGCTTTCTTT	CASSVGDRVSEAFF
TRBJ2-5	many	TRBV2	TRBD1	TGTGCCAGCAGTCCGTGGGGACAGGCCGAAGAGACCCAGTACTTC	CASSPWGQAEETQYF
TRBJ2-3	-	TRBV25-1	-	TGTGCCAGCAGTGAAGGAAGGAATACGCAGTATTTT	CASSEGRNTQYF
TRBJ2-2	few	TRBV5-6	-	TGTGCCAGCAGCTTTCGGGGATTAGCCGGGGAGCTGTTTTTT	CASSFRGLAGELFF
TRBJ1-4	many	TRBV2	TRBD1	TGTGCCAGCAGCCCCTACAGGGGAGGAGAAAAACTGTTTTTT	CASSPYRGGEKLFF
TRBJ1-4	-	TRBV6-5	-	TGTGCCAGCAGTTTATTTCGGAGGGGTATTTCATCTCCGAATTTAGGGAAACTGTTTTTT	CASSLFRRGISSPNLGKLFF
TRBJ1-5	-	TRBV7-9	-	TGTGCCAGCAGCCAAGATCCCGACAGCTATAGCAATCAGCCCCAGCATTTT	CASSQDPDSYSNQPQHF
TRBJ1-4	-	TRBV20-1	TRBD1	TGCAGTGCTAGCAACCCCGGGACAGGGAATGAAAAACTGTTTTTT	CSASNPGTGNEKLFF
TRBJ2-2	-	TRBV7-2	-	TGTGCCAGCAGCTCAGGCCCGGGGGCAGGGAGAACCGGGGAGCTGTTTTTT	CASSSGPGAGRTGELFF
TRBJ1-2	-	TRBV6-5	TRBD1	TGTGCCAGCAGCTTACGCCCAGGGGGGCAAGGCTACACCTTC	CASSLRPGGQGYTF
TRBJ2-7	-	TRBV7-2	-	TGTGCCAGCAGCTTAGGACTAAATATTATCTACGAGCAGTACTTC	CASSLGLNIIYEQYF
TRBJ1-2	-	TRBV7-9	-	TGTGCCAGCGGCTTAGGTGGGATCTATGGCTACACCTTC	CASGLGGIYGYTF
TRBJ2-7	many	TRBV7-9	-	TGTGCCAGCAGCTCGCTAAGGGACATAGACTACGAGCAGTACTTC	CASSSLRDIDYEQYF
TRBJ1-5	-	TRBV5-5	-	TGTGCCAGCAGCTACCGGCCTTTTGACACTCATAGCAATCAGCCCCAGCATTTT	CASSYRPFDTHSNQPQHF
TRBJ2-5	many	TRBV20-1	TRBD2	TGCAGTGCTAGCCAGCGGGGGGGCGGGGAGACCCAGTACTTC	CSASQRGGGETQYF
TRBJ2-7	many	TRBV6-2/TRBV6-3	-	TGTGCCAGCAGTGACCTTTCGGCGGGGATCGGCTACGAGCAGTACTTC	CASSDLSAGIGYEQYF
TRBJ2-2	-	TRBV19	-	TGTGCCGCCCGCCGGGACTCCGGGGGAATTGGCGGGGAGCTGTTTTTT	CAARRDSGGIGGELFF
TRBJ1-1	many	TRBV19	-	TGTGCCAGTGCAATCAGGGTGAACACTGAAGCTTTCTTT	CASAIRVNTEAFF
TRBJ1-4	many	TRBV10-3	-	TGTGCCATCAGTGAGACAGGGAATGAAAAACTGTTTTTT	CAISETGNEKLFF
TRBJ1-5	-	TRBV10-3	TRBD1	TGTGCCATCAGTGAGAAAGTGGACAGGGACGGGGGTCAGCCCCAGCATTTT	CAISEKVDRDGGQPQHF
TRBJ1-2	-	TRBV6-4	-	TGTGCCACTAAGCTGACTCTGAAATCCATCTACACCTTC	CATKLTLKSIYTF
TRBJ1-1	-	TRBV6-6	-	TGTGCCAGCAGTGACATAGCTGAAGCTTTCTTT	CASSDIAEAFF
TRBJ2-7	-	TRBV7-3	TRBD1	TGTGCCAGCTCACCATTCAGAACAGGGGAAGGGGACGAGCAGTACTTC	CASSPFRTGEGDEQYF
TRBJ1-5	many	TRBV2	TRBD1	TGTGCCAGCAGTGCGCAGGGGGTTGACAATCAGCCCCAGCATTTT	CASSAQGVDNQPQHF